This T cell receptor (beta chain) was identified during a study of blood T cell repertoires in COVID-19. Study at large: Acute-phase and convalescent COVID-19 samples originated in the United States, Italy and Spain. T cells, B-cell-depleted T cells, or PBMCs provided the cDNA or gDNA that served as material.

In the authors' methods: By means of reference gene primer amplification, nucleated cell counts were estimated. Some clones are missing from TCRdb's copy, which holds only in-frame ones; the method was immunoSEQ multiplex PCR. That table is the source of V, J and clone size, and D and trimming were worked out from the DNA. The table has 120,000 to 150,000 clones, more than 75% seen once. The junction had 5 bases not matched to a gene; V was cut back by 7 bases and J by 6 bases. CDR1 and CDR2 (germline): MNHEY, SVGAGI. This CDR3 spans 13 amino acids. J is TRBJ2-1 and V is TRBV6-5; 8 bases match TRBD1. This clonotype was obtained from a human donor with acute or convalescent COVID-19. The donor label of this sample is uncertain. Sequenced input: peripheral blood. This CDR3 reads CASIRTGSNEQFF. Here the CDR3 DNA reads TGTGCCAGCATACGGACAGGGAGCAATGAGCAGTTCTTC.